This TCR beta chain was recovered during a study of blood T cells in healthy people across ages. This clonotype was detected only a few times. The antigen remains undetermined. A second about 6 to 12 cycle PCR used barcoded and J-beta primers. TCRdb re-derived calls from the 5' RACE reads in MiXCR, one entry per CDR3 protein. The table has hundreds of thousands of distinct CDR3 sequences, approximately 60% seen once; the top ten hold roughly 25%. Overall study results and limits: Roughly linearly, TCR beta diversity per million T cells fell as age increased.

This TCR came from a man between 40 and 49 years old in good health. The sample comprised blood.

The CDR3 here is CASSSWSAARGNEQFF. The DNA of the CDR3 is TGTGCCAGCAGTTCATGGTCCGCGGCCAGAGGCAATGAGCAGTTCTTC. The chain has TRBV6-6 and TRBJ2-1; D is uncertain. The CDR3 extends over 16 amino acids. V was shortened by 4 bases and J by 6 bases, with 19 bases between the two germline ends. The germline V gene encodes CDR1 MNHNY and CDR2 SVGAGI (reference sequence).